The 17 T cell receptor beta chains given below trace back to one sample, sequenced in a study of T cell repertoires in cytomegalovirus infection. TCRdb reprocessed the reads with MiXCR, giving one entry per CDR3 protein. The data show roughly 300,000 distinct CDR3 sequences, approximately 9.5% seen once. The sequenced sample was PBMCs. The source of these receptors is a human donor in good health (CMV status not recorded). Some clones in this sample may be carry-over from other donors' samples.

This clonotype was recorded at least ten times. CDR3 DNA sequence: TGTGCCAGCAGACAGGCTATCCCCCCTTATGGCTACACCTTC. It translates to CASRQAIPPYGYTF. The chain recombines TRBV28 with TRBJ1-2; weak D call: TRBD1 (5 bases). The CDR3 totals 14 residues. Trimming took off 6 bases at V and 5 bases at J, with 16 bases between the two ends. Germline values: CDR1 MDHEN, CDR2 SYDVKM.

Note on this clonotype: Given a much more abundant clone one base away, this may be a read error. The conserved phenylalanine or tryptophan is not found at the CDR3 terminus, so this likely reflects a read error. CDR3: CSVEGSLAGHSTDTQYL. The CDR3 DNA reads TGCAGCGTTGAAGGGTCCCTAGCGGGCCACAGTACAGATACGCAGTATTTA. The chain combines TRBV29-1 with TRBJ2-3; the match to TRBD2 covers 8 bases. V lost 1 base to trimming and J lost 3 bases; unmatched junction nucleotides: 12. Germline V gene data show CDR1 as SQVTM and CDR2 as ANQGSEA. The CDR3 runs to 17 residues.

This clonotype was seen many times. The chain combines TRBV25-1 with TRBJ1-2; maybe TRBD1 (5 bases). V lost 8 bases to trimming and J lost 3 bases, with 10 bases between them. The germline gives CDR1 MGHDK, CDR2 SYGVNS. The CDR3 is 12 residues long. The CDR3 nucleotides are TGTGCCAGCGCAGGGTGGGACTATGGCTACACCTTC. This translates into CASAGWDYGYTF.

In this sample, this clonotype turned up a few times. This rearrangement joins TRBV20-1 to TRBJ1-5; D may be TRBD1 (5 bases). This CDR3 contains 15 residues. Germline CDR1 is DFQATT and CDR2 is SNEGSKA (reference sequence). Trimming removed 1 base at V and 3 bases at J, with 13 bases between. The DNA of the CDR3 is TGCAGTGCTAGAGGGGGGAACTACCCCAATCAGCCCCAGCATTTT. This encodes CSARGGNYPNQPQHF.

There are many counts of this clonotype. The V and J genes are TRBV6-2 or TRBV6-3 and TRBJ2-7, with D unclear. The ends were cut back, 4 bases at V and 5 bases at J, with 6 bases in the middle. Germline values: CDR1 MNHEY, CDR2 SVGEGT. This CDR3 region has 11 residues. CDR3 in amino acids: CASSWGHEQYF. The CDR3 coding sequence is TGTGCCAGCAGTTGGGGTCACGAGCAGTACTTC.

This clonotype occurred many times. The CDR3 protein is CASSQDRQGTDTQYF. CDR3 DNA sequence: TGTGCCAGCAGCCAAGATAGACAGGGAACAGATACGCAGTATTTT. This chain connects TRBV4-2 to TRBJ2-3, with TRBD1 identical over 7 bases. After removal of 0 bases from V and 3 bases from J, the junction contained 3 bases not matched to a gene. Germline V gene data show CDR1 as LGHNA and CDR2 as YNFKEQ. CDR3 length: 15 residues.

This clonotype was observed many times. The gene calls are TRBV6-2 or TRBV6-3 and TRBJ2-5; maybe TRBD1 (6 bases). Trimming stripped 6 bases from V and 5 bases from J, with 19 bases between. The CDR3 loop spans 15 amino acids. Germline assignment: CDR1 MNHEY and CDR2 SVGEGT. Here the CDR3 reads CASSGRDTLRETQYF. The CDR3 bases are TGTGCCAGCAGCGGCCGGGACACCCTCCGGGAGACCCAGTACTTC.

This clonotype showed up many times. This chain links TRBV7-2 with TRBJ2-3; 7 bases are shared with TRBD2. V trimming: 1 base; J trimming: 4 bases; junction bases outside the gene matches: 8. CDR3 length: 16 amino acids. Germline CDR1 SGHTA, CDR2 FQGNSA. The CDR3 DNA reads as TGTGCCAGCAGCTTAGTCCGGGGGGTTCCCGCAGATACGCAGTATTTT. This codes for CASSLVRGVPADTQYF.

There are many counts of this clonotype. The chain joins TRBV7-9 to TRBJ1-5; no definite D call. The germline V gene has CDR1 SEHNR and CDR2 FQNEAQ (reference sequence). V was trimmed by 6 bases and J by 2 bases, leaving 14 bases between them. This CDR3 has 15 residues. CDR3 in DNA: TGTGCCAGCAGTTCCCCAGGCTACGGCAATCAGCCCCAGCATTTT. Translated, it gives CASSSPGYGNQPQHF.

This clonotype has ten or more counts. V and J are TRBV6-1 and TRBJ1-2, with 7 nucleotides matching TRBD1. Trimming removed 4 bases from V and 2 bases from J; junction bases left unmatched: 10. CDR1 and CDR2 from the germline V gene are MNHNS and SASEGT. The CDR3 spans 16 residues. The CDR3 loop reads CASSAGQTFLNYGYTF. The CDR3 DNA reads TGTGCCAGCAGTGCGGGACAGACTTTCCTAAACTATGGCTACACCTTC.

This clonotype came up a few times. This rearrangement joins TRBV7-8 to TRBJ2-2; 9 nucleotides match TRBD2. The germline CDR1 and CDR2 sequences are SGHVS and FQNEAQ. V lost 2 bases to trimming and J lost 5 bases; unmatched junction nucleotides: 3. The CDR3 covers 15 residues. The CDR3 here is CASSLLAGVTGELFF. CDR3 DNA sequence: TGTGCCAGCAGCTTATTAGCGGGAGTAACCGGGGAGCTGTTTTTT.

This clonotype was observed a handful of times. V and J are TRBV4-1 and TRBJ2-1; D remains ambiguous. The CDR3 runs to 16 residues. Germline assignment: CDR1 MGHRA and CDR2 YSYEKL. Trimming stripped 0 bases from V and 9 bases from J, with 18 bases between. CDR3 DNA sequence: TGCGCCAGCAGCCAAGATAGAGCTACCCTGGGTAGTGAGCAGTTCTTC. It translates to CASSQDRATLGSEQFF.

The chain recombines TRBV6-2 or TRBV6-3 with TRBJ2-1; no clear D gene. The V end lost 2 bases, the J end lost 5 bases, and 7 bases lay between the germline ends. Germline values: CDR1 MNHEY, CDR2 SVGEGT. The CDR3 consists of 13 residues. CDR3 sequence reads: CASSYEVHNEQFF. The CDR3 bases are TGTGCCAGCAGTTACGAGGTTCACAATGAGCAGTTCTTC.

This clonotype was observed many times. The V and J genes are TRBV7-3 and TRBJ2-1; D is possibly TRBD2 (6 bases). Between the trimmed V and J ends, which lost 5 bases and 0 bases, there was a span of 14 bases. The germline V gene encodes CDR1 SGHTA and CDR2 FQGTGA. The CDR3 sequence is 16 residues long. CDR3 bases: TGTGCCAGCAGCCCCTTGGCGGGGAGCTCCTACAATGAGCAGTTCTTC. This encodes CASSPLAGSSYNEQFF.

This clonotype was seen at least ten times. The chain couples TRBV7-2 to TRBJ2-5, with D unresolved. V was cut by 11 bases and J by 0 bases, with 16 bases left in between. This CDR3 contains 14 residues. Germline lookup yields CDR1 SGHTA and CDR2 FQGNSA. The CDR3 protein is CASRALGNQETQYF. CDR3 DNA: TGTGCCTCTCGGGCGCTTGGGAACCAAGAGACCCAGTACTTC.

This clonotype was recorded at least ten times. The V and J genes are TRBV27 and TRBJ2-5; D call uncertain. The germline V gene encodes CDR1 MNHEY and CDR2 SMNVEV (reference sequence). This CDR3 comprises 13 residues. The germline V and J ends were trimmed by 3 bases and 5 bases, with 10 bases remaining between them. This chain's CDR3 is CASSFPTIETQYF. CDR3 coding DNA: TGTGCCAGCAGTTTCCCAACTATCGAGACCCAGTACTTC.

This clonotype showed up many times. V and J are TRBV7-2 and TRBJ1-3; 9 bases align to TRBD1. Per germline, CDR1 SGHTA and CDR2 FQGNSA. The CDR3 is made up of 17 amino acids. The junction had 10 bases not matched to a gene; V was cut back by 3 bases and J by 4 bases. CDR3 DNA: TGTGCCAGCAGCTTTAGGAGCCGGGGACAGGGCGGAAACACCATATATTTT. Protein product: CASSFRSRGQGGNTIYF.